These T cell receptor beta chains were read from a single sample in a study of technical replicates of blood from a handful of donors. Some clones are missing from TCRdb's copy, which holds only in-frame ones; the method was immunoSEQ multiplex PCR. The table has around 61,000 clones, more than 95% seen once. Material for sequencing was T cells isolated from PBMCs. The receptor source for this set is a human donor in good health. Each CDR3 is given with its conserved first and last residue. D genes are given only for firm matches. A clone size is listed for some rows: how often the clone was seen (once, few, many), or a class if it is expanded.

clone size: -; J gene: TRBJ2-7; V gene: TRBV5-4; D gene: -; CDR3 length: 14; CDR3 DNA: TGTGCCAGCAGCACTGGCGGGTCGGTCTCCGAGCAGTACTTC; CDR3 protein: CASSTGGSVSEQYF
clone size: -; J gene: TRBJ1-1; V gene: TRBV7-9; D gene: -; CDR3 length: 13; CDR3 DNA: TGTGCCAGCAGCCTTACAGGGACCCCTGAAGCTTTCTTT; CDR3 protein: CASSLTGTPEAFF
clone size: -; J gene: TRBJ2-5; V gene: TRBV5-4; D gene: -; CDR3 length: 16; CDR3 DNA: TGTGCCAGCAGCGTGACAGGGGCTTACGGGGGGGAGACCCAGTACTTC; CDR3 protein: CASSVTGAYGGETQYF
clone size: once; J gene: TRBJ2-7; V gene: TRBV7-9; D gene: TRBD1; CDR3 length: 14; CDR3 DNA: TGTGCCAGCAGCCACCGGGACAGGAGCTACGAGCAGTACTTC; CDR3 protein: CASSHRDRSYEQYF
clone size: -; J gene: TRBJ1-5; V gene: TRBV6-1; D gene: -; CDR3 length: 16; CDR3 DNA: TGTGCCAGCAGTGAAGTAGGTCGGTACCAGCGGGCCGCCCAGCATTTT; CDR3 protein: CASSEVGRYQRAAQHF
clone size: -; J gene: TRBJ2-3; V gene: TRBV4-1; D gene: TRBD2; CDR3 length: 21; CDR3 DNA: TGCGCCAGCAGCCCCAGAGCGGGGGGCAGTAATACCGCGGTTAGCACAGATACGCAGTATTTT; CDR3 protein: CASSPRAGGSNTAVSTDTQYF
clone size: -; J gene: TRBJ2-7; V gene: TRBV5-1; D gene: -; CDR3 length: 15; CDR3 DNA: TGCGCCAGCAGCTTGGGGTTCAGTCACTACGTGGAGCAGTACTTC; CDR3 protein: CASSLGFSHYVEQYF
clone size: -; J gene: TRBJ2-1; V gene: TRBV4-2; D gene: TRBD2; CDR3 length: 16; CDR3 DNA: TGTGCCAGCAGCCAAGATCGAAGCGGGGGAGCCGGGGAGCAGTTCTTC; CDR3 protein: CASSQDRSGGAGEQFF
clone size: once; J gene: TRBJ2-2; V gene: TRBV5-1; D gene: -; CDR3 length: 15; CDR3 DNA: TGCGCCAGCAGCTTGGCGCGCCGGGGCACCGGGGAGCTGTTTTTT; CDR3 protein: CASSLARRGTGELFF
clone size: -; J gene: TRBJ1-4; V gene: TRBV5-1; D gene: TRBD1; CDR3 length: 16; CDR3 DNA: TGCGCCAGCAGCTTGCAACCACAGGGGACTAATGAAAAACTGTTTTTT; CDR3 protein: CASSLQPQGTNEKLFF
clone size: -; J gene: TRBJ2-3; V gene: TRBV27; D gene: TRBD2; CDR3 length: 19; CDR3 DNA: TGTGCCAGCAGGACGCGGGGTAGCGGGGCCCTACGAAGCACAGATACGCAGTATTTT; CDR3 protein: CASRTRGSGALRSTDTQYF
clone size: -; J gene: TRBJ2-1; V gene: TRBV5-4; D gene: TRBD2; CDR3 length: 15; CDR3 DNA: TGTGCCAGCAGTCCCTCTAGCGGGAGGGCCAATGAGCAGTTCTTC; CDR3 protein: CASSPSSGRANEQFF
clone size: once; J gene: TRBJ2-2; V gene: TRBV10-2; D gene: -; CDR3 length: 14; CDR3 DNA: TGCGCCAGCGAGGTAGCGACGAACACCGGGGAGCTGTTTTTT; CDR3 protein: CASEVATNTGELFF
clone size: -; J gene: TRBJ2-4; V gene: TRBV28; D gene: TRBD1; CDR3 length: 17; CDR3 DNA: TGTGCCAGCAGTAACCCCGGGACAGGGTTCGGTAGCGCGGTACGATACTTC; CDR3 protein: CASSNPGTGFGSAVRYF
clone size: -; J gene: TRBJ1-1; V gene: TRBV18; D gene: -; CDR3 length: 15; CDR3 DNA: TGTGCCAGCTCACCAGGGCCCTTTTTGGTCACTGAAGCTTTCTTT; CDR3 protein: CASSPGPFLVTEAFF
clone size: -; J gene: TRBJ1-2; V gene: TRBV10-3; D gene: TRBD1; CDR3 length: 13; CDR3 DNA: TGTGCCATCACCGAGGACAGGGACTATGGCTACACCTTC; CDR3 protein: CAITEDRDYGYTF
clone size: -; J gene: TRBJ1-5; V gene: TRBV6-5; D gene: -; CDR3 length: 15; CDR3 DNA: TGTGCCAGCCGCCATATGGGGGGTCCCAATCAGCCCCAGCATTTT; CDR3 protein: CASRHMGGPNQPQHF
clone size: -; J gene: TRBJ1-4; V gene: TRBV15; D gene: -; CDR3 length: 15; CDR3 DNA: TGTGCCACCAGTCGCGAGAGCGCCTACGGGGAAAAACTGTTTTTT; CDR3 protein: CATSRESAYGEKLFF
clone size: once; J gene: TRBJ2-7; V gene: TRBV5-1; D gene: TRBD1; CDR3 length: 14; CDR3 DNA: TGCGCCAGCAGCTTGGGGACAGGGGGCAACGAGCAGTACTTC; CDR3 protein: CASSLGTGGNEQYF
clone size: -; J gene: TRBJ2-7; V gene: TRBV28; D gene: -; CDR3 length: 12; CDR3 DNA: TGTGCCAGCAGTTTAAAGGGGTACGAGCAGTACTTC; CDR3 protein: CASSLKGYEQYF
clone size: -; J gene: TRBJ2-5; V gene: TRBV4-2; D gene: TRBD2; CDR3 length: 17; CDR3 DNA: TGTGCCAGCAGCACCTCGACTAGCGGGGGATCAGAAGAGACCCAGTACTTC; CDR3 protein: CASSTSTSGGSEETQYF
clone size: -; J gene: TRBJ1-4; V gene: TRBV2; D gene: TRBD1; CDR3 length: 15; CDR3 DNA: TGTGCCAGCAGTAAAGTTGAGGGGGCGGGTGAAAAACTGTTTTTT; CDR3 protein: CASSKVEGAGEKLFF
clone size: -; J gene: TRBJ1-1; V gene: TRBV18; D gene: -; CDR3 length: 13; CDR3 DNA: TGTGCCAGCTCACAATCGTGGAACACTGAAGCTTTCTTT; CDR3 protein: CASSQSWNTEAFF
clone size: -; J gene: TRBJ1-4; V gene: TRBV29-1; D gene: -; CDR3 length: 12; CDR3 DNA: TGCAGCGTTGCTAGGGAGAGTGAAAAACTGTTTTTT; CDR3 protein: CSVARESEKLFF
clone size: -; J gene: TRBJ2-1; V gene: TRBV2; D gene: -; CDR3 length: 13; CDR3 DNA: TGTGCCAGCTTGGGGGGTCCCAAAAATGAGCAGTTCTTC; CDR3 protein: CASLGGPKNEQFF
clone size: -; J gene: TRBJ2-1; V gene: TRBV5-6; D gene: -; CDR3 length: 12; CDR3 DNA: TGTGCCAGCAGCTTGACTCGCGCAGAGCAGTTCTTC; CDR3 protein: CASSLTRAEQFF
clone size: -; J gene: TRBJ1-1; V gene: TRBV6-6; D gene: -; CDR3 length: 14; CDR3 DNA: TGTGCCAGCAGTTACGATTCAGCGTACACTGAAGCTTTCTTT; CDR3 protein: CASSYDSAYTEAFF
clone size: -; J gene: TRBJ1-1; V gene: TRBV6-6; D gene: -; CDR3 length: 12; CDR3 DNA: TGTGCCAGCAGTTTAACAGCCCCGGAAGCTTTCTTT; CDR3 protein: CASSLTAPEAFF
clone size: -; J gene: TRBJ1-3; V gene: TRBV7-6; D gene: -; CDR3 length: 16; CDR3 DNA: TGTGCCAGCAGCTTAGATCCCGGTTACTCTGGAAACACCATATATTTT; CDR3 protein: CASSLDPGYSGNTIYF
clone size: -; J gene: TRBJ2-5; V gene: TRBV2; D gene: -; CDR3 length: 13; CDR3 DNA: TGTGCCAGCGTTGCGGGACCTTGGGAGACCCAGTACTTC; CDR3 protein: CASVAGPWETQYF
clone size: -; J gene: TRBJ1-2; V gene: TRBV5-1; D gene: -; CDR3 length: 13; CDR3 DNA: TGCGCCAGCAGCTCGCAGGGACTTTATGGCTACACCTTC; CDR3 protein: CASSSQGLYGYTF
clone size: -; J gene: TRBJ1-1; V gene: TRBV5-1; D gene: TRBD1; CDR3 length: 16; CDR3 DNA: TGCGCCAGCAGCTTGGTGGGGACAGGGGTGAACACTGAAGCTTTCTTT; CDR3 protein: CASSLVGTGVNTEAFF
clone size: -; J gene: TRBJ1-1; V gene: TRBV7-2; D gene: -; CDR3 length: 15; CDR3 DNA: TGTGCCAGCAGCTTCAGGCGGGTGGGGAACACTGAAGCTTTCTTT; CDR3 protein: CASSFRRVGNTEAFF
clone size: -; J gene: TRBJ2-7; V gene: TRBV6-1; D gene: TRBD1; CDR3 length: 13; CDR3 DNA: TGTGCCAGCAGGAGCAGGGGGCCCTACGAGCAGTACTTC; CDR3 protein: CASRSRGPYEQYF
clone size: -; J gene: TRBJ2-1; V gene: TRBV4-2; D gene: TRBD1; CDR3 length: 15; CDR3 DNA: TGTGCCAGCAGCCAAGAATGGACAGGGGGCAATGAGCAGTTCTTC; CDR3 protein: CASSQEWTGGNEQFF
clone size: -; J gene: TRBJ2-7; V gene: TRBV2; D gene: -; CDR3 length: 12; CDR3 DNA: TGTGCCAGCAGGAGGCTTGAACCAGAGCAGTACTTC; CDR3 protein: CASRRLEPEQYF
clone size: -; J gene: TRBJ1-5; V gene: TRBV10-3; D gene: TRBD1; CDR3 length: 17; CDR3 DNA: TGTGCCATCAGTGTCGGGGACAGTTCCGGTGGCAATCAGCCCCAGCATTTT; CDR3 protein: CAISVGDSSGGNQPQHF
clone size: -; J gene: TRBJ1-2; V gene: TRBV7-9; D gene: -; CDR3 length: 14; CDR3 DNA: TGTGCCAGCAGCTTGGAAGGGGTCCACTCTGGCTACACCTTC; CDR3 protein: CASSLEGVHSGYTF
clone size: -; J gene: TRBJ1-1; V gene: TRBV28; D gene: TRBD1; CDR3 length: 14; CDR3 DNA: TGTGCCAGCAGTGGGGGACAGGGGAGTACTGAAGCTTTCTTT; CDR3 protein: CASSGGQGSTEAFF
clone size: -; J gene: TRBJ2-7; V gene: TRBV19; D gene: TRBD1; CDR3 length: 14; CDR3 DNA: TGTGCCAGTAGTATGGGACAGGGGGGCTACGAGCAGTACTTC; CDR3 protein: CASSMGQGGYEQYF